This is a list of T cell receptor beta chains from one sample in a study of identical twins. MiXCR, applied by TCRdb to the 5' RACE reads, yields one record per CDR3 protein. There are roughly 350,000 distinct CDR3 sequences in the sample; approximately 8.7% occur only once, and 8.5% to 10% lies in the top ten. Sequencing was performed on naive T cells sorted from blood. Source of these receptors: a woman aged 45-59 years in good health. Both conserved end residues are part of each CDR3. A D gene is named only where the DNA matches it firmly. Expanded clones are given a class, and other clones once, few, many or no size at all.

d_gene	abundance	v_gene	j_gene	CDR3nt	CDR3aa
.	.	TRBV2	TRBJ2-2	TGTGCCAGCAGGACTAAATCGAACACCGGGGAGCTGTTTTTT	CASRTKSNTGELFF
TRBD1	many	TRBV5-1	TRBJ2-1	TGCGCCAGCAGCTTGGGTAGGACAGGGGATATAGATGAGCAGTTCTTC	CASSLGRTGDIDEQFF
TRBD2	many	TRBV4-1	TRBJ2-5	TGCGCCAGCAGTATGGAAGCGGGACCTCTCCAAGAGACCCAGTACTTC	CASSMEAGPLQETQYF
.	few	TRBV5-1	TRBJ2-1	TGCGCCAGCAGCTTGGGTAGTTCCGATGAGCAGTTCTTC	CASSLGSSDEQFF
.	few	TRBV7-9	TRBJ2-2	TGTGCCAGCAGCTCCCCCACAGGCAGCACCGGGGAGCTGTTTTTT	CASSSPTGSTGELFF
.	many	TRBV7-8	TRBJ2-1	TGTGCCAGCAGCTTAGCCCCCGGGCCTCAAGGGCATGAGCAGTTCTTC	CASSLAPGPQGHEQFF
.	few	TRBV7-2	TRBJ2-2	TGTGCCTCCCGGCAGGGGATGTTCACCGGGGAGCTGTTTTTT	CASRQGMFTGELFF
.	few	TRBV30	TRBJ2-1	TGTGCCTGGATGTCGAGCGGCCTGCGGTTCTTC	CAWMSSGLRFF
TRBD2	.	TRBV5-1	TRBJ2-1	TGCGCCAGCAGCCTTAGCGGGATCTCCTACAATGAGCAGTTCTTC	CASSLSGISYNEQFF
.	many	TRBV7-9	TRBJ1-1	TGTGCCAGCTCTTCAGGGGACTATACTGAAGCTTTCTTT	CASSSGDYTEAFF
.	.	TRBV24-1	TRBJ2-2	TGTGCCACCAGTGATTCAACTAGCCCAACGGTCGGGGAGCTGTTTTTT	CATSDSTSPTVGELFF
.	many	TRBV3-1	TRBJ2-1	TGTGCCAGCAGCCGCGGGGGCGAGCAGTTCTTC	CASSRGGEQFF
.	many	TRBV4-1	TRBJ2-3	TGCGCCAGCAGCCAAGATCCGCCTATTGCTGGGAGCACAGATACGCAGTATTTT	CASSQDPPIAGSTDTQYF
TRBD2	.	TRBV5-1	TRBJ2-7	TGCGCCAGCAGCTCGGTGGAGGCGGGAGGAGGGGGCGAGCAGTACTTC	CASSSVEAGGGGEQYF
.	few	TRBV19	TRBJ1-2	TGTGCCAGTAGTATGGGGGACTCAGAAACCTATGGCTACACCTTC	CASSMGDSETYGYTF
TRBD1	many	TRBV12-3/TRBV12-4	TRBJ2-1	TGTGCCAGCAGTAACGCAACAGGGGTCTGGCCCTACAATGAGCAGTTCTTC	CASSNATGVWPYNEQFF
TRBD1	many	TRBV12-3/TRBV12-4	TRBJ1-1	TGTGCCAGCACCCAGGGGGCAGGGAACACTGAAGCTTTCTTT	CASTQGAGNTEAFF
.	many	TRBV7-8	TRBJ2-1	TGTGCCAGCAGCCCCCCAGGGCGGCAGTTCTTC	CASSPPGRQFF
.	.	TRBV29-1	TRBJ2-1	TGCAGCATTAGTAAGAGGCGAGGGTTCTGGGGTGAGCAGTTCTTC	CSISKRRGFWGEQFF
.	many	TRBV5-1	TRBJ1-1	TGCGCCAGCAGCTTGGTTCCGGCGGGGGACACTGAAGCTTTCTTT	CASSLVPAGDTEAFF
TRBD1	.	TRBV7-6	TRBJ1-1	TGTGCCAGCAGCCCGACAGGGGTCTCCCTGAACACTGAAGCTTTCTTT	CASSPTGVSLNTEAFF
.	many	TRBV6-5	TRBJ1-2	TGTGCCAGCAGTTCGGGGGCACGCGATGGCTACACCTTC	CASSSGARDGYTF
TRBD1	.	TRBV19	TRBJ2-7	TGTGCCAGTAGCCGAGGACAGGGGAACGAGCAGTACTTC	CASSRGQGNEQYF